This is a list of T cell receptor beta chains from one sample in a study of blood T cell repertoires in COVID-19. Sequenced by immunoSEQ multiplex PCR; TCRdb stores in-frame clones only, minus some. The data contain more than 200,000 clones, around 84% of them singletons. Sequencing input: peripheral blood. The receptors derive from a woman aged 80 or over with COVID-19, enrolled during active disease. Each CDR3 is given with its conserved first and last residue. The D gene is left open where the match is weak. Part of the rows lack a size; the others show once, few, many or a class for expanded clones.

V gene	J gene	clone size	D gene	CDR3 DNA	CDR3 protein
TRBV11-2	TRBJ1-2	NA	TRBD1	TGTGCCAGCAGCAGTGTCCGGGACAGGGTACGCTATGGCTACACCTTC	CASSSVRDRVRYGYTF
TRBV9	TRBJ2-6	NA	TRBD2	TGTGCCAGCAGCGGTGGGAGCGGGGGGTCTTCTGGGGCCAACGTCCTGACTTTC	CASSGGSGGSSGANVLTF
TRBV6-5	TRBJ2-3	NA	NA	TGTGCCAGCAGTTACTCGATGACTCAGCTGAATACGCAGTATTTT	CASSYSMTQLNTQYF
TRBV7-2	TRBJ2-1	NA	TRBD2	TGTGCCAGCAGCTTTAGCGGGGTTGAGCAGTTCTTC	CASSFSGVEQFF
TRBV4-2	TRBJ1-1	NA	NA	TGTGCCAGCAGCCAAGATCCAGGCTCGAACACTGAAGCTTTCTTT	CASSQDPGSNTEAFF
TRBV7-6	TRBJ2-1	NA	TRBD2	TGTGCCAGCAGCTCCGGGACTAGCGGGAACTACAATGAGCAGTTCTTC	CASSSGTSGNYNEQFF
TRBV6-2/TRBV6-3	TRBJ2-1	NA	NA	TGTGCCAGCAGACCTACTTCACCCTCCTACAATGAGCAGTTCTTC	CASRPTSPSYNEQFF
TRBV27	TRBJ2-2	NA	TRBD2	TGTGCCAGCAGTTTAAGGCGCTCGGGTACTAGCGGGGGGCCTAGGGAGCTGTTTTTT	CASSLRRSGTSGGPRELFF
TRBV18	TRBJ2-5	many	TRBD2	TGTGCCAGCTCCCCTCGGGTAGCGGGGACAGAGACCCAGTACTTC	CASSPRVAGTETQYF
TRBV5-6	TRBJ1-4	NA	NA	TGTGCCAGCAGCTTGGAACGGAATGAAAAACTGTTTTTT	CASSLERNEKLFF
TRBV15	TRBJ1-4	NA	NA	TGTGCCACCAGCAGAGTCCGACAGCTTAATGAAAAACTGTTTTTT	CATSRVRQLNEKLFF
TRBV5-1	TRBJ1-1	NA	NA	TGCGCCAGCAGCTTGGCCGGGATAGGTGCGGACACTGAAGCTTTCTTT	CASSLAGIGADTEAFF
TRBV5-1	TRBJ2-2	NA	NA	TGCGCCAGCAGCTTGTCGGCCGGGTTAAACACCGGGGAGCTGTTTTTT	CASSLSAGLNTGELFF
TRBV27	TRBJ1-4	few	TRBD1	TGTGCCAGCAGCCTGACGAGGACAGGGGCTGAAAAACTGTTTTTT	CASSLTRTGAEKLFF
TRBV5-6	TRBJ1-3	NA	NA	TGTGCCAGCAGCTCGACAGGACAGAATAGGGGAAACACCATATATTTT	CASSSTGQNRGNTIYF
TRBV7-2	TRBJ2-7	NA	TRBD1	TGTGCCAGCAGCTTAGCGGGACAGGGTCAGTACTTC	CASSLAGQGQYF
TRBV11-3	TRBJ2-2	NA	TRBD1	TGTGCCAGCAGCTTCCGGGACAGCGCCTCCGGGGAGCTGTTTTTT	CASSFRDSASGELFF
TRBV28	TRBJ2-5	NA	NA	TGTGCCAGCAGTTTACCCGCCGGGGCCCAGTACTTC	CASSLPAGAQYF
TRBV5-6	TRBJ1-4	NA	TRBD1	TGTGCCAGCAGCCGTGAGCAGGGGGCTTTCGAAAAACTGTTTTTT	CASSREQGAFEKLFF
TRBV5-1	TRBJ2-5	NA	NA	TGCGCCAGCAGCCTGGACAGCCGTGGAGAGACCCAGTACTTC	CASSLDSRGETQYF
TRBV19	TRBJ1-2	NA	NA	TGTGCCAGTAAGGGGTATGGCTACACCTTC	CASKGYGYTF
TRBV28	TRBJ2-1	once	NA	TGTGCCAGCAGTCCAAGGGACACGACCTACAATGAGCAGTTCTTC	CASSPRDTTYNEQFF
TRBV19	TRBJ1-1	few	NA	TGTGCCAGTAGTATGGAGTGGTTGCAGGCGGGAGCTTTCTTT	CASSMEWLQAGAFF
TRBV5-5	TRBJ1-5	NA	NA	TGTGCCAGCAGCTTGGGAGGGAGGGGCGATCAGCCCCAGCATTTT	CASSLGGRGDQPQHF
TRBV6-1	TRBJ1-2	NA	TRBD1	TGTGCCAGCAGTGAACAAATCGGGACAGTTAGTGGCTACACCTTC	CASSEQIGTVSGYTF
TRBV5-1	TRBJ1-1	NA	TRBD1	TGCGCCAGCAGCTTGGTTGGGACAGGGGAGAAGATACGGGCTGAAGCTTTCTTT	CASSLVGTGEKIRAEAFF
TRBV3-1/TRBV3-2	TRBJ1-1	NA	TRBD1	TGTGCCAGCAGCCAAGTCAACAGGGGTGAAGCTTTCTTT	CASSQVNRGEAFF
TRBV7-2	TRBJ2-4	few	NA	TGTGCCAGCAGCTTACCACTAGCAGGGAACATTCAGTACTTC	CASSLPLAGNIQYF
TRBV7-9	TRBJ2-7	NA	TRBD1	TGTGCCAGCAGCTTGACAGGGATCGCCTACGAGCAGTACTTC	CASSLTGIAYEQYF
TRBV19	TRBJ1-1	NA	NA	TGTGCCAGTACCCGGGGAGGGGCTTACGACACTGAAGCTTTCTTT	CASTRGGAYDTEAFF
TRBV28	TRBJ1-2	NA	TRBD1	TGTGCCAGCACCTCTTCGCCCTCTCCGGGACAGAGGGGCTACACCTTC	CASTSSPSPGQRGYTF
TRBV6-5	TRBJ2-7	NA	NA	TGTGCCACCATACCAGGGGTAAATGGCGAGCAGTACTTC	CATIPGVNGEQYF
TRBV28	TRBJ1-3	NA	TRBD1	TGTGCCAGCAGTTCTCAGGACAGGGACCCTGGAAACACCATATATTTT	CASSSQDRDPGNTIYF
TRBV19	TRBJ2-2	NA	TRBD1	TGTGCCAGTAGCCAGCAGACAGGGGCCAACACCGGGGAGCTGTTTTTT	CASSQQTGANTGELFF
TRBV21-1	TRBJ1-2	NA	NA	TGTGCCAGCAGCATACCACAGGGAGACGACCCCTATGGCTACACCTTC	CASSIPQGDDPYGYTF
TRBV6-5	TRBJ2-3	NA	NA	TGTGCTACAAGACTAGGCTTCACAGATACGCAGTATTTT	CATRLGFTDTQYF
TRBV7-2	TRBJ2-5	few	NA	TGTGCCAGCAGCCCATGGGGGACACGCGTCGAAGAGACCCAGTACTTC	CASSPWGTRVEETQYF
TRBV7-2	TRBJ1-5	few	NA	TGTGCCAGCAGCTTAGACGGGGGGGGCAATCAGCCCCAGCATTTT	CASSLDGGGNQPQHF